Following are 6 T cell receptor beta chains from one sample sequenced in a study of cytomegalovirus exposure and HLA in healthy donors. The PCR was carried out with 60 Vbeta primers and 13 Jbeta primers. Some clones are missing from TCRdb's copy, which holds only in-frame ones; the method was immunoSEQ multiplex PCR. The sample consists of about 180,000 clones, approximately 88% of them appearing once. The sample consisted of PBMCs. These receptor sequences come from a man aged 30-40 years in good health and CMV-seronegative.

V and J are TRBV6-5 and TRBJ1-1; D is possibly TRBD1 (6 bases). This CDR3 spans 14 amino acids. Germline V gene lookup returns CDR1 MNHEY and CDR2 SVGAGI. Trimming took off 6 bases at V and 3 bases at J, with 14 bases between the two ends. In DNA, the CDR3 is TGTGCCAGCAGCAACAGGGTCGGAGACACTGAAGCTTTCTTT. Its protein is CASSNRVGDTEAFF.

The V call is TRBV4-1, the J call TRBJ2-2; 7 bases line up with TRBD2. CDR1 is MGHRA, CDR2 YSYEKL, per germline. The V segment lost 1 base and the J segment 1 base; nucleotides outside the gene matches: 6. The CDR3 totals 17 residues. The CDR3 loop reads CASSQVALARNTGELFF. Written as DNA, the CDR3 is TGCGCCAGCAGCCAAGTCGCACTAGCGAGGAACACCGGGGAGCTGTTTTTT.

The chain uses TRBV5-1 and TRBJ2-6; 11 bases are shared with TRBD2. CDR3 size: 21 residues. J lost 0 bases, V lost 3 bases, and 14 bases had no gene match. CDR1 and CDR2 from the germline V gene are SGHRS and YFSETQ. In nucleotides, the CDR3 is TGCGCCAGCAGCTCTCCCAAACCAGGACTAGCGGGCAACTCTGGGGCCAACGTCCTGACTTTC. Its translation: CASSSPKPGLAGNSGANVLTF.

The chain combines TRBV30 with TRBJ1-1; tentatively, D is TRBD1 (5 bases). The V gene lost 8 bases and the J gene lost 3 bases, with 10 bases spanning the gap. This CDR3 comprises 11 residues. Germline V gene data show CDR1 as GTSNPN and CDR2 as SVGIG (reference sequence). CDR3 in DNA: TGTGCCATGCAGGGTGACACTGAAGCTTTCTTT. It codes for CAMQGDTEAFF.

This sequence joins TRBV9 and TRBJ1-3, with D possibly TRBD1 on 5 matching bases. Germline CDR1 and CDR2: SGDLS and YYNGEE. The CDR3 runs 15 residues. V gave up 0 bases and J gave up 8 bases, with 15 bases separating them. The CDR3 spells CASSVEGAPGDTIYF. CDR3 sequence (DNA): TGTGCCAGCAGCGTAGAAGGGGCCCCAGGTGACACCATATATTTT.

This rearrangement joins TRBV5-1 to TRBJ1-4; the D is unclear. Trimming shortened V by 1 base and J by 4 bases, and 8 bases separated the two germline ends. This CDR3 is 14 amino acids long. Germline values: CDR1 SGHRS, CDR2 YFSETQ. Here the CDR3 reads CASSLRGINEKLFF. Here the CDR3 DNA reads TGCGCCAGCAGCTTGAGAGGGATTAATGAAAAACTGTTTTTT.